This TCR beta chain was obtained from a study of human thymus T cells. Study results and caveats: Among thymic and blood repertoires, usage of V and J genes appeared biased.

Produced via immunoSEQ multiplex PCR; TCRdb's table is partial and in-frame only. The data hold approximately 71,000 clones, with 85% to 95% observed a single time. On this clone itself: The antigen is not known.

V lost 5 bases to trimming and J lost 7 bases, with 14 bases between them. Per the germline V gene, CDR1 is MDHEN and CDR2 is SYDVKM. The CDR3 spans 13 residues. Resections from corrective heart surgery provided thymus tissue. Having corrective surgery for congenital heart defects, healthy Finnish infants were the ones who donated. Sequenced material: thymus tissue. The J gene is TRBJ1-2, the V gene TRBV28, with D hard to call. The receptor's source is a girl under two years old with a congenital heart defect but otherwise immunologically healthy. CDR3 in amino acids: CASSKIGRAGYTF. The CDR3 DNA is TGTGCCAGCAGTAAGATAGGTAGGGCTGGCTACACCTTC.